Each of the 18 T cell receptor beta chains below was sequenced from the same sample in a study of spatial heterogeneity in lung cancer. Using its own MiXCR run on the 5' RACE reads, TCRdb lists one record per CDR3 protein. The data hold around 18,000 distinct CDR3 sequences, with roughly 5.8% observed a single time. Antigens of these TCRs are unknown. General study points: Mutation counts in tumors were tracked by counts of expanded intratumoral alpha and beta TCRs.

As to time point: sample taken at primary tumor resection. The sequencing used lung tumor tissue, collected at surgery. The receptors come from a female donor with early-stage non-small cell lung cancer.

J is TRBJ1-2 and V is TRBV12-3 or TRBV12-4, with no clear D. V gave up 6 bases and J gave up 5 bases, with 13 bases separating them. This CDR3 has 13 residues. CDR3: CASREGPSYGYTF. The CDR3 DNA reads TGTGCCAGCAGAGAGGGCCCTTCTTATGGCTACACCTTC.

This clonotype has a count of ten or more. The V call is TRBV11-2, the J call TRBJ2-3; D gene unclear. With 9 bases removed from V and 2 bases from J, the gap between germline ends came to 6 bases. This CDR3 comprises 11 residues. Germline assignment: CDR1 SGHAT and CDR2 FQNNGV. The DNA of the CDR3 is TGTGCCAGAGACCACACAGATACGCAGTATTTT. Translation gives CARDHTDTQYF.

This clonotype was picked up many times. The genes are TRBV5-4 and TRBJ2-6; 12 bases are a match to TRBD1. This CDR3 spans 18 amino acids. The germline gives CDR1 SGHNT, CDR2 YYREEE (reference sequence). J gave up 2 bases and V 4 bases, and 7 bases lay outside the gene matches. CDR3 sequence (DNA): TGTGCCAGCAGCCCGTGGGACAGGGGGCTAGCTGGGGCCAACGTCCTGACTTTC. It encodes CASSPWDRGLAGANVLTF.

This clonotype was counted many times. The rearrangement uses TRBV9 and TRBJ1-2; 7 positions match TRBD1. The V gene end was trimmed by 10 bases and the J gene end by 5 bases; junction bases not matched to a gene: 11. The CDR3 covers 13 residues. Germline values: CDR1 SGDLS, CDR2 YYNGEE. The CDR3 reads CASQAVQGYGYTF. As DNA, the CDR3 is TGTGCCTCTCAGGCGGTACAGGGGTATGGCTACACCTTC.

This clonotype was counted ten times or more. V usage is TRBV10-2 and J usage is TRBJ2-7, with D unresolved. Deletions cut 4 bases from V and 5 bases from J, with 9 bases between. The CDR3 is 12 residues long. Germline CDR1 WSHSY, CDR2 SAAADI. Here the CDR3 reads CASSVFSHEQYF. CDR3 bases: TGCGCCAGCAGTGTTTTTAGCCACGAGCAGTACTTC.

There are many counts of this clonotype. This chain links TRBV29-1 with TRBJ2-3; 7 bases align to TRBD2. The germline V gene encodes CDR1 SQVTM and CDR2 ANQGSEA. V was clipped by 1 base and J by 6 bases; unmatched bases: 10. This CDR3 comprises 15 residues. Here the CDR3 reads CSVEGTAGDIDTQYF. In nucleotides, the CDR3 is TGCAGCGTTGAAGGTACGGCGGGAGACATTGATACGCAGTATTTT.

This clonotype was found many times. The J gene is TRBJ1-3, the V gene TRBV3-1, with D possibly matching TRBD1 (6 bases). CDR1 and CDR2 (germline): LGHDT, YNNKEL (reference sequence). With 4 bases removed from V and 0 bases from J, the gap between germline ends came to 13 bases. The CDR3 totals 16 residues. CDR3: CASSPRDKNSGNTIYF. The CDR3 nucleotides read TGTGCCAGCAGCCCCCGGGACAAAAACTCTGGAAACACCATATATTTT. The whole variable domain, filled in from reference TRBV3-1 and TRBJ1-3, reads DTAVSQTPKYLVTQMGNDKSIKCEQNLGHDTMYWYKQDSKKFLKIMFSYNNKELIINETVPNRFSPKSPDKAHLNLHINSLELGDSAVYFCASSPRDKNSGNTIYFGEGSWLTVV.

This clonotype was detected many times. CDR3 region: CSAREKGTSGSGETQYF. CDR3 DNA: TGCAGTGCTAGAGAGAAAGGGACTAGCGGGAGCGGAGAGACCCAGTACTTC. V is TRBV20-1 and J is TRBJ2-5; TRBD2 agrees at 14 bases. Germline V gene lookup returns CDR1 DFQATT and CDR2 SNEGSKA (reference sequence). J lost 4 bases, V lost 0 bases, and 7 bases had no gene match. CDR3 length equals 17 residues.

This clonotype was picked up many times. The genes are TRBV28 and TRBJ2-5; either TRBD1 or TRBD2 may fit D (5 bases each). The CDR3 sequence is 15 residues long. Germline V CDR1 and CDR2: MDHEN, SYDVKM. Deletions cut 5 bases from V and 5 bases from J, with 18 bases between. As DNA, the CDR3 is TGTGCCAGCAGTCCCCGAGGGGTCTTGGTTGAGACCCAGTACTTC. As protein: CASSPRGVLVETQYF.

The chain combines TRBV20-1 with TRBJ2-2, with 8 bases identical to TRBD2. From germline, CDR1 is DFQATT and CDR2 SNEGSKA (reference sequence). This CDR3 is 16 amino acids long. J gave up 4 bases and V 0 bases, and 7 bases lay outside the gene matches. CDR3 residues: CSARDAAGGGTGELFF. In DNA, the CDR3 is TGCAGTGCTAGAGATGCGGCGGGAGGCGGCACCGGGGAGCTGTTTTTT.

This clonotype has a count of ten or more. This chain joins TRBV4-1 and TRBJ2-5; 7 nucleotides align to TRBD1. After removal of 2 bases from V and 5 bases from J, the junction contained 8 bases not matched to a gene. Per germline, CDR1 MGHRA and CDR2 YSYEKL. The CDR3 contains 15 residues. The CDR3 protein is CASSQPQGSGETQYF. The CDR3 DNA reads TGCGCCAGCAGCCAACCACAGGGGTCGGGGGAGACCCAGTACTTC.

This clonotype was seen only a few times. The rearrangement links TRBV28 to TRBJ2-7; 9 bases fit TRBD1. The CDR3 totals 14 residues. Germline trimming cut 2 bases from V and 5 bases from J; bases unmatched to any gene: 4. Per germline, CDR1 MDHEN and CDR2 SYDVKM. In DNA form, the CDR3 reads TGTGCCAGCAGTTTAGGGGGACAGGGCCACGAGCAGTACTTC. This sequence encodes CASSLGGQGHEQYF.

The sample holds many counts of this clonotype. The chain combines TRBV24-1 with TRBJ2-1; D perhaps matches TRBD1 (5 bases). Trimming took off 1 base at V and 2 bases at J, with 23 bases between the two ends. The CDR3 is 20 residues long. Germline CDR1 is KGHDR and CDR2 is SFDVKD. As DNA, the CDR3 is TGTGCCACCAGTGATTTCAGAGACAGTCCCTTAACTTTGCCCTACAATGAGCAGTTCTTC. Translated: CATSDFRDSPLTLPYNEQFF.

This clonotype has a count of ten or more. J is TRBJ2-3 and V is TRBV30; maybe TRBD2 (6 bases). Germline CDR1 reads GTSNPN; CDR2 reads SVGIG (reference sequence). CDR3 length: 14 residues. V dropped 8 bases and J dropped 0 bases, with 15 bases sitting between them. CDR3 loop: CARDGGTSTDTQYF. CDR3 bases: TGTGCCCGTGACGGCGGGACTAGCACAGATACGCAGTATTTT.

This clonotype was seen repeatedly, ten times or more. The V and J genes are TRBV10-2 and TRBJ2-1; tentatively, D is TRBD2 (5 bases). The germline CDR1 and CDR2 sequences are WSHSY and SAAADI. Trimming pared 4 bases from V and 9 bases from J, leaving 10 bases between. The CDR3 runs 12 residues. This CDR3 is CASSGPGGEQFF. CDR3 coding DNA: TGCGCCAGCAGTGGGCCCGGAGGTGAGCAGTTCTTC.

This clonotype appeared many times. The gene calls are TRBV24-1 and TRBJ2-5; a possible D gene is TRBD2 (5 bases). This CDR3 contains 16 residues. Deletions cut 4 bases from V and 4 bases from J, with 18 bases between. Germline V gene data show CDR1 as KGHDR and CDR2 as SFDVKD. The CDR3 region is CATSDRETSVRETQYF. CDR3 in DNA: TGTGCCACCAGTGACCGAGAAACTAGTGTTAGAGAGACCCAGTACTTC.

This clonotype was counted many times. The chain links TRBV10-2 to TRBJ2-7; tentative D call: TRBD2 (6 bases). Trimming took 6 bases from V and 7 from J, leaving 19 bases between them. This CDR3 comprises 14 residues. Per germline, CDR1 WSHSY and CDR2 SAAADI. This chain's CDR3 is CASREGTSSGEQYF. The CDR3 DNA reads TGCGCCAGCAGGGAGGGGACTTCATCGGGGGAGCAGTACTTC.

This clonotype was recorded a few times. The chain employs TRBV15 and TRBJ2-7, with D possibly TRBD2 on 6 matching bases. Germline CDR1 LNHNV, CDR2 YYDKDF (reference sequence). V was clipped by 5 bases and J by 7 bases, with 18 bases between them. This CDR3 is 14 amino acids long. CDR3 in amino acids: CATSPSGGSGEQYF. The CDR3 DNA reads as TGTGCCACCAGCCCGTCCGGAGGGTCTGGAGAGCAGTACTTC.